The subject of this entry is one TCR beta chain. Its target is not known. Findings and caveats of the study: The larger-cohort validation was restricted to a single TCR beta V-J rearrangement rather than whole repertoires.

Semi-nested PCR with Nested Universal Primer A followed constant-region reverse priming of full-length variable regions. TCRdb fed the 5' RACE reads into MiXCR, producing one record per CDR3 protein. Among around 50,000 distinct CDR3 sequences listed, 17% were seen once. CDR3 length: 12 amino acids. Germline lookup yields CDR1 MGHRA and CDR2 YSYEKL. V lost 3 bases and J 5 bases, leaving 7 bases between the germline ends. V gene TRBV4-1 combines with J gene TRBJ1-1, with D perhaps TRBD1 (5 bases). Sequences were obtained from naive CD4+ T cells sorted from blood. The subset is: naive CD4+ T cells, CD4+CD45RA+CD25-. This clonotype was obtained from a female donor with breast cancer. The CDR3 DNA reads as TGCGCCAGCAGCCAGGGGGTAACTGAAGCTTTCTTT. Protein product: CASSQGVTEAFF.